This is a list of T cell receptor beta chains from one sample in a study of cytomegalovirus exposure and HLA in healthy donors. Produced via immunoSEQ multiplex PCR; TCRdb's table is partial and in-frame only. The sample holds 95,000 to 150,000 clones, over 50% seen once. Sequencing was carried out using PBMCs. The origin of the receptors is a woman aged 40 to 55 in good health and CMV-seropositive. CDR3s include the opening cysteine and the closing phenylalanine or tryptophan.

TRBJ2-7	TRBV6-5	CASSSPGGREQYF
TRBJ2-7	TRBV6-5	CASSATETYEQYF
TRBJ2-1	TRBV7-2	CASSLDIGQAYNEQFF
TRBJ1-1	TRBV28	CASNFDRGVNTEAFF
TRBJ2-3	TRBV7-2	CASSLELAVTDTQYF
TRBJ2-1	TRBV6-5	CASSTSGTHNEQFF
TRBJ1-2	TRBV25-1	CASSPSNYGYTF
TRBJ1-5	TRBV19	CASSEGGGGQGCCESNQPQHF
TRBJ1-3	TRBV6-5	CASSYLSFSGNTIYF
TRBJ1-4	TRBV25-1	CASSHRNRGTNEKLFF
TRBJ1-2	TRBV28	CASSLGTNYGYTF
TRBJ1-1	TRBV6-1	CASRDLNTEAFF
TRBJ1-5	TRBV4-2	CASSAGDMALQPQHF
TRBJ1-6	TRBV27	CASSSDRSNSPLHF
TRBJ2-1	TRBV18	CASSPRAQGARDEQFF
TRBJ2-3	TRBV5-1	CASSLGRLAGTDTQYF
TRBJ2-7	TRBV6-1	CASSEAMGDRGLF
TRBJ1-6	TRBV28	CASSFPGQGFSPLHF
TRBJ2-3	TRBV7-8	CASSLRTFTDTQYF
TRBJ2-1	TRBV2	CASSYTTDEQFF
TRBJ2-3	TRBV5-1	CASSLELATTDTQYF
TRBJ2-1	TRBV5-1	CASSLQGTTNEQFF
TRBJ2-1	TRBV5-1	CASSLVSGTHNEQFF
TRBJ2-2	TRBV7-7	CASSRLAGAPGTGELFF
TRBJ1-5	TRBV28	CASRLTGIKPQHF
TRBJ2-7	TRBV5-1	CASSLGTAGEQYF
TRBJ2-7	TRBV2	CASSGDYTYEQYF
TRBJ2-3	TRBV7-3	CASSLTKRGTDTQYF
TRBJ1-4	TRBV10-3	CAISESIGVANEKLFF
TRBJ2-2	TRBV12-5	CASGLRLENTGELFF
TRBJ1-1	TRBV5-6	CASSLEWGADTEAFF
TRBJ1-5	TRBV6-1	CASADRDQPQHF
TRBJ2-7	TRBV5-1	CASSLAQGAHEQYF
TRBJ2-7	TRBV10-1	CASSGNSGGNEQYF
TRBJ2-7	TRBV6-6	CATSGQGYEQYF
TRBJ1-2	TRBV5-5	CASSWGGDYGYTF
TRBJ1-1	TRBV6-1	CASSEVGGTEAFF
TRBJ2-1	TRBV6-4	CASSPQGNEQFF
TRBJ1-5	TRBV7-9	CSSSSNRVDQPQHF
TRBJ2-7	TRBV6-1	CASSEYRGYEQYF
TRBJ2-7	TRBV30	CAWGTSYEQYF
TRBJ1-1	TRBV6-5	CASSYSAGGMNTEAFF
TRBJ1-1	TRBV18	CASSSLQGEAFF
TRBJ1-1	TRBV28	CASSPGTGGYTEAFF
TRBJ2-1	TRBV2	CASSEGGGRTYNEQFF
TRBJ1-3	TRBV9	CASSVGGFSGNTIYF
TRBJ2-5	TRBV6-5	CASSRLAGQETQYF
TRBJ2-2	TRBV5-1	CASSLARTSGGTGELFF
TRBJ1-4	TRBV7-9	CASSVTGRVEKLFF